This passage covers 8 T cell receptor beta chains from one sample sequenced in a study of CD8+CD57+ T cells in acquired aplastic anemia. CDR3 and TCR beta VDJ profiling relied on a genomic DNA template. TCRdb reprocessed the reads with MiXCR, giving one entry per CDR3 protein. The table lists some 220,000 distinct CDR3 sequences, almost 35% of them singletons. The sequencing input was sorted CD4+, CD8+, or CD8+CD57+ T cells (not recorded which) from PBMCs. These receptors came from a human donor in good health, serving as a control.

This clonotype has just a few counts. The chain recombines TRBV6-1 with TRBJ1-5, with a possible D match to TRBD1 (6 bases). V lost 2 bases to trimming and J lost 2 bases, with 7 bases between them. The CDR3 is 14 amino acids. From germline, CDR1 is MNHNS and CDR2 SASEGT. The CDR3 loop reads CASSERGGNQPQHF. The CDR3, as DNA: TGTGCCAGCAGTGAAAGGGGGGGCAATCAGCCCCAGCATTTT.

Worth noting for this clonotype: A much more abundant neighbour one base away suggests this may be a read error. The chain is built from TRBV19 and TRBJ1-2; D uncertain. Germline V gene sequence: CDR1 LNHDA, CDR2 SQIVND (reference sequence). CDR3 length: 15 residues. The CDR3 region is CASSIQRYVNYRYTF. The CDR3 region has the DNA TGTGCCAGTAGTATTCAGAGATACGTTAACTATCGCTACACCTTC.

The chain recombines TRBV20-1 with TRBJ2-4; 14 bases are shared with TRBD2. CDR1 DFQATT and CDR2 SNEGSKA come from the germline V gene (reference sequence). The CDR3 runs 15 residues. The ends lost 4 bases at V and 4 bases at J; junction bases unmatched: 3. CDR3 loop: CSATTSGGGKNIQYF. The CDR3 DNA follows: TGCAGTGCTACGACTAGCGGGGGGGGGAAAAACATTCAGTACTTC.

This clonotype has a count of ten or more. The gene calls are TRBV2 and TRBJ2-3, with TRBD1 identical over 7 bases. Trimming at V came to 6 bases and at J to 7 bases, leaving 7 bases not matched to a gene. Germline CDR1 is SNHLY and CDR2 is FYNNEI. The CDR3 extends over 13 amino acids. CDR3 in amino acids: CASRGQTLYTQYF. CDR3 DNA sequence: TGTGCCAGCAGGGGACAGACACTCTATACGCAGTATTTT.

This clonotype was seen many times. V and J are TRBV6-1 and TRBJ1-2; D is ambiguous. Trimming took 7 bases from V and 5 from J, leaving 11 bases between them. Germline lookup yields CDR1 MNHNS and CDR2 SASEGT. The CDR3 loop spans 12 amino acids. CDR3 residues: CASTTSNYGYTF. CDR3 sequence (DNA): TGTGCCAGCACCACATCCAATTATGGCTACACCTTC.

Of note for this clonotype: A single base separates this from a much larger clone, so it may be a read error. J is TRBJ2-1 and V is TRBV19; D is ambiguous. Germline CDR1 and CDR2: LNHDA and SQIVND (reference sequence). V shed 10 bases and J shed 12 bases, with 25 bases lying between them. There are 14 residues in the CDR3. The CDR3, as DNA: TGTGCCACTAAATTTTCCGTGGTAGCATCCACGCAGTTCTTC. Its protein is CATKFSVVASTQFF.

The chain combines TRBV7-2 with TRBJ2-7; possible D gene TRBD1, 6 bases. The CDR3 loop spans 15 amino acids. The ends were cut back, 2 bases at V and 5 bases at J, with 16 bases in the middle. Germline CDR1 reads SGHTA; CDR2 reads FQGNSA. The CDR3 coding sequence is TGTGCCAGCAGCTTACAGGGGCAGGCAGTGAACGAGCAGTACTTC. It encodes CASSLQGQAVNEQYF.

This chain links TRBV29-1 with TRBJ2-5; 8 nucleotides match TRBD2. The CDR3 runs 13 residues. The junction had 3 bases not matched to a gene; V was cut back by 4 bases and J by 2 bases. Per germline, CDR1 SQVTM and CDR2 ANQGSEA. The CDR3 loop reads CSVVVAGQETQYF. CDR3 sequence (DNA): TGCAGCGTTGTTGTAGCGGGACAAGAGACCCAGTACTTC.